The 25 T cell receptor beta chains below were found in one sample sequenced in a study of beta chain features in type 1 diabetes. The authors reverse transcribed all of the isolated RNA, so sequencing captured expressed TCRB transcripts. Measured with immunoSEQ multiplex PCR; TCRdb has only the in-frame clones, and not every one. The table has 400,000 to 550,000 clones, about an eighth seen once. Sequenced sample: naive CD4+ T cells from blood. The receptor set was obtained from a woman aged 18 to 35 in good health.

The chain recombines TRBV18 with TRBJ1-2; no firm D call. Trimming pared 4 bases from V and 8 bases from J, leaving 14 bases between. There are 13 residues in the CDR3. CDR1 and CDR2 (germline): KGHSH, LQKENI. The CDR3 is CASSLDTEAGYTF. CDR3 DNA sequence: TGTGCCAGCTCACTTGATACTGAAGCGGGCTACACCTTC.

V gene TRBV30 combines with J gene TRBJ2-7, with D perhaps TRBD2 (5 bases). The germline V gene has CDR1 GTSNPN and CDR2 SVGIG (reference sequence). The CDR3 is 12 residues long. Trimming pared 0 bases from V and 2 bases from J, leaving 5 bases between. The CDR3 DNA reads TGTGCCTGGAGTGTACTAGCCTACGAGCAGTACTTC. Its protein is CAWSVLAYEQYF.

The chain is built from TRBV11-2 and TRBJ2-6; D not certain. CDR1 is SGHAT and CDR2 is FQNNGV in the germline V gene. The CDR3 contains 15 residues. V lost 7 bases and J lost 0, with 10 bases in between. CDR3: CASNRDISGANVLTF. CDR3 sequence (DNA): TGTGCCAGCAACCGAGACATCTCTGGGGCCAACGTCCTGACTTTC. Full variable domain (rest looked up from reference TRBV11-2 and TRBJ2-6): EAGVAQSPRYKIIEKRQSVAFWCNPISGHATLYWYQQILGQGPKLLIQFQNNGVVDDSQLPKDRFSAERLKGVDSTLKIQPAKLEDSAVYLCASNRDISGANVLTFGAGSRLTVL.

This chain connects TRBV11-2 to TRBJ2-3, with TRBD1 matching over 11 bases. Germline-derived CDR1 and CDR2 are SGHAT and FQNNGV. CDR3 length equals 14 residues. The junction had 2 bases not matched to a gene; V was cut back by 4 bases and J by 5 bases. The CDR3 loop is CASSWTGGLDTQYF. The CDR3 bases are TGTGCCAGCAGCTGGACAGGGGGCCTAGATACGCAGTATTTT.

The DNA of the CDR3 is TGCAGTGCTAGGACAGCTGAAAAACTGTTTTTT. The encoded protein is CSARTAEKLFF. The V call is TRBV20-1, the J call TRBJ1-4; D perhaps matches TRBD1 (5 bases). The V and J ends lost 3 bases and 7 bases respectively, with 6 bases between them. Germline CDR1 reads DFQATT; CDR2 reads SNEGSKA (reference sequence). This CDR3 comprises 11 residues.

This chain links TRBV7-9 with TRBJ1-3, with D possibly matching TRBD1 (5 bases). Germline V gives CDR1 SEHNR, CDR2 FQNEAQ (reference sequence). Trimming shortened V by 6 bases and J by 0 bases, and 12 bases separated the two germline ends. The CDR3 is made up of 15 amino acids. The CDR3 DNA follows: TGTGCCAGCAGGACGGGACGGCTCTCTGGAAACACCATATATTTT. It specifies CASRTGRLSGNTIYF. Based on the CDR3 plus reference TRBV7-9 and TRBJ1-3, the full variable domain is DTGVSQNPRHKITKRGQNVTFRCDPISEHNRLYWYRQTLGQGPEFLTYFQNEAQLEKSRLLSDRFSAERPKGSFSTLEIQRTEQGDSAMYLCASRTGRLSGNTIYFGEGSWLTVV.

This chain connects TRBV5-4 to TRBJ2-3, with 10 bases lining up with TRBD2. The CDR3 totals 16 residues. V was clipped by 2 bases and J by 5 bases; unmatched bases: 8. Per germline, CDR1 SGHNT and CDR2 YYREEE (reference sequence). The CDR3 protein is CASSLYLAGERDTQYF. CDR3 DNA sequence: TGTGCCAGCAGCTTATATCTAGCGGGAGAAAGAGATACGCAGTATTTT.

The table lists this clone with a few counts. This CDR3 is CASSTQGLVEKLFF. DNA for the CDR3: TGTGCCAGCAGTACCCAGGGGTTGGTTGAAAAACTGTTTTTT. This chain uses TRBV6-1 with TRBJ1-4; D is possibly TRBD1 (6 bases). Trimming stripped 5 bases from V and 7 bases from J, with 14 bases between. CDR3 length equals 14 residues. Germline V CDR1 and CDR2: MNHNS, SASEGT.

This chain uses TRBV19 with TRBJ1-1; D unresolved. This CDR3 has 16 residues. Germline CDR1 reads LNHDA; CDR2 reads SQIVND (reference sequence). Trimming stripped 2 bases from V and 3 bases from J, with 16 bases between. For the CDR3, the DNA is TGTGCCAGTAGTATAATGACAAGGTACTTGGACACTGAAGCTTTCTTT. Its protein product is CASSIMTRYLDTEAFF.

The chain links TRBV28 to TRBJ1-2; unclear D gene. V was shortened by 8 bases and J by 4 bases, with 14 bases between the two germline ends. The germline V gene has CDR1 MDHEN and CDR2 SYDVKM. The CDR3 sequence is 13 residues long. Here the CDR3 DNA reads TGTGCCAGCCAGAACTCAGGTTCCTATGGCTACACCTTC. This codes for CASQNSGSYGYTF.

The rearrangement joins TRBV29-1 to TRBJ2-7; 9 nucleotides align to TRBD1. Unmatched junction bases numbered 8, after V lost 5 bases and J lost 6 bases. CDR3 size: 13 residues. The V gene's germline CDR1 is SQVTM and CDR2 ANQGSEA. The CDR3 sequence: CSVRQGGFAEQYF. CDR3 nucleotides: TGCAGCGTTAGACAGGGGGGCTTCGCCGAGCAGTACTTC.

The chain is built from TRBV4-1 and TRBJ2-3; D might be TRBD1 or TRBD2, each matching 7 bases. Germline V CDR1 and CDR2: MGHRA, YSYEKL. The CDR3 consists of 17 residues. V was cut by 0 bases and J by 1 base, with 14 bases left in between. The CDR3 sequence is CASSQDRAGGGTDTQYF. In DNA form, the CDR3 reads TGCGCCAGCAGCCAAGATCGGGCAGGGGGGGGCACAGATACGCAGTATTTT.

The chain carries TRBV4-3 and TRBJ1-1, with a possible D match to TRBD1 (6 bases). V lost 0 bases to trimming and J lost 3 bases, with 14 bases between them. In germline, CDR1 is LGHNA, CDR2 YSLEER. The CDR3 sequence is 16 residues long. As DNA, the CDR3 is TGCGCCAGCAGCCAAGATGGGGACCGGGGGCACACTGAAGCTTTCTTT. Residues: CASSQDGDRGHTEAFF.

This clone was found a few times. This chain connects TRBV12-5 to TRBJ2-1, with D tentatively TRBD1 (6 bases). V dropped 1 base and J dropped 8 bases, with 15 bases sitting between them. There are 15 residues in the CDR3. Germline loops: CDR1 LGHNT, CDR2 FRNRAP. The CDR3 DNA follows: TGTGCTAGTGGTTTGGCAGGGGCAGTTTCCGATGAGCAGTTCTTC. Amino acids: CASGLAGAVSDEQFF.

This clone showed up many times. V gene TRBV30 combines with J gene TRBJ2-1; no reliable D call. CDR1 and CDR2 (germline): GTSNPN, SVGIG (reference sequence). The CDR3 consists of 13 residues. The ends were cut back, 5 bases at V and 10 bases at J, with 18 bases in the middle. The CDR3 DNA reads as TGTGCCTGGGATAAGGGCAGTGTGGGCGAGCAGTTCTTC. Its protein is CAWDKGSVGEQFF.

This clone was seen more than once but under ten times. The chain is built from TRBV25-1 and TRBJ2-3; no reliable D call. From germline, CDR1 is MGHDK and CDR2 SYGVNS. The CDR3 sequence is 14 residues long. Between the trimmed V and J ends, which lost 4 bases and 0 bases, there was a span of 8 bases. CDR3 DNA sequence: TGTGCCAGCAGTGCTGGGTTGAGCACAGATACGCAGTATTTT. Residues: CASSAGLSTDTQYF.

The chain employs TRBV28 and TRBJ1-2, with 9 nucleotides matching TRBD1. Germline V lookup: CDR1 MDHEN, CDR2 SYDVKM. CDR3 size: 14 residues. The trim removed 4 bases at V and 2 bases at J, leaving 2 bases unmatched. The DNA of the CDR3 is TGTGCCAGCAGTTCGGACAGGGGCAACTATGGCTACACCTTC. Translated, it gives CASSSDRGNYGYTF.

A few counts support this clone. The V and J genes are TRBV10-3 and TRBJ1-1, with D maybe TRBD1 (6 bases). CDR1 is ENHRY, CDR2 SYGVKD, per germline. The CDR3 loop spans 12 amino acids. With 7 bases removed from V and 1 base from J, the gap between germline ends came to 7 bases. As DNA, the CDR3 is TGTGCCATCAAACAGGGGAACACTGAAGCTTTCTTT. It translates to CAIKQGNTEAFF.

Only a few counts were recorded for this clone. The CDR3 bases are TGTGCCTGGGGGAGTTACAATGAGCAGTTCTTC. Its translation: CAWGSYNEQFF. This sequence joins TRBV30 and TRBJ2-1, with D possibly matching TRBD2 (5 bases). Germline V CDR1 and CDR2: GTSNPN, SVGIG (reference sequence). V lost 5 bases to trimming and J lost 4 bases, with 6 bases between them. This CDR3 region has 11 residues.

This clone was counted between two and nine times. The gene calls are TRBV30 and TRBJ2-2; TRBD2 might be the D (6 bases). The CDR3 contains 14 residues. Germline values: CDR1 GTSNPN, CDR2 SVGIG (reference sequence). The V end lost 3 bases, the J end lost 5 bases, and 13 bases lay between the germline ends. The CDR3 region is CAWSGTSPTGELFF. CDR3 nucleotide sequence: TGTGCCTGGAGCGGTACTAGCCCAACCGGGGAGCTGTTTTTT.

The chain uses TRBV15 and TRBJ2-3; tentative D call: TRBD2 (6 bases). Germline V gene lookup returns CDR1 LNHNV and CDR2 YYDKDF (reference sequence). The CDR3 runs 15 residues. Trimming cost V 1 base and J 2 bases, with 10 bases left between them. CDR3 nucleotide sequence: TGTGCCACCAGCAGAGGGGCTAGCGACACAGATACGCAGTATTTT. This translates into CATSRGASDTDTQYF.

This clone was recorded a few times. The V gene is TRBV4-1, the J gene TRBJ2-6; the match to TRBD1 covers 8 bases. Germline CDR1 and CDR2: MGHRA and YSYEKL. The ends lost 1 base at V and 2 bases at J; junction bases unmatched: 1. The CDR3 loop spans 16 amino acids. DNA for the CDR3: TGCGCCAGCAGCCAAGTACAGGGGGCTGGGGCCAACGTCCTGACTTTC. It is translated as CASSQVQGAGANVLTF.

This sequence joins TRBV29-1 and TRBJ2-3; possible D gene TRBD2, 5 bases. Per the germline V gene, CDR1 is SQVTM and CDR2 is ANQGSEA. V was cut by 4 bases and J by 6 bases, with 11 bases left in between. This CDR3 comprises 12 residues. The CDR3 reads CSVGRAVDTQYF. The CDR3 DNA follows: TGCAGCGTTGGGCGGGCCGTGGATACGCAGTATTTT.

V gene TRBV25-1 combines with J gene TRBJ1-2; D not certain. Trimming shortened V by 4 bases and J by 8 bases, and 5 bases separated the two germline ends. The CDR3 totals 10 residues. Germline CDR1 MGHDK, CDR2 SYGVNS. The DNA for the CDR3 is TGTGCCAGCAGTGCCATCGGCTACACCTTC. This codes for CASSAIGYTF.

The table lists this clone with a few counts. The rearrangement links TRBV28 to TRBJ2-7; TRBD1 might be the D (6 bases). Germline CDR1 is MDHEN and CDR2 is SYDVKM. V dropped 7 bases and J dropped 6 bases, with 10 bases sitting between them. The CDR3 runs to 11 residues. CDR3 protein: CASNTGLEQYF. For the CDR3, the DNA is TGTGCCAGCAATACAGGGCTCGAGCAGTACTTC.